This T cell receptor beta chain was captured by sequencing in a study of beta chain features in type 1 diabetes. The study reverse transcribed the entire isolated RNA, so it sequenced expressed TCRB transcripts. Sequencing was performed with immunoSEQ multiplex PCR; in TCRdb, only in-frame clones are kept and a portion is missing. The sample holds about 360,000 clones, around 12% seen once. V lost 5 bases, J lost 3 bases, and 16 bases lay in between. The germline gives CDR1 SGHAT, CDR2 FQNNGV. CDR3 length equals 15 residues. This chain connects TRBV11-2 to TRBJ1-1; no clear D. Sequencing used naive CD4+ T cells from blood. This TCR was recovered from a man aged 18 to 29 in good health. The CDR3 DNA reads as TGTGCCAGCAGCCTACGGGGTGCGGGCGACACTGAAGCTTTCTTT. Its translation: CASSLRGAGDTEAFF.